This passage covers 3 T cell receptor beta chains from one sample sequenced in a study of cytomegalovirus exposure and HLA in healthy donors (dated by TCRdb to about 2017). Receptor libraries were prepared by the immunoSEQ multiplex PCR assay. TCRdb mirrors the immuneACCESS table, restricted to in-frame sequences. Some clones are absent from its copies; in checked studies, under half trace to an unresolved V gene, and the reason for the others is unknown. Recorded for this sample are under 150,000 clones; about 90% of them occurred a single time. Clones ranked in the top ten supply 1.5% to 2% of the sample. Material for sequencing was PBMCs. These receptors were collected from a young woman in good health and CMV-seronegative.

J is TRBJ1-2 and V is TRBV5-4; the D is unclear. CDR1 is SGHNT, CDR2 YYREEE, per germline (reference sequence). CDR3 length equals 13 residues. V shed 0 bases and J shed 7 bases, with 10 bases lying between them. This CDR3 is CASSLDSLGGYTF. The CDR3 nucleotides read TGTGCCAGCAGCTTGGACAGCCTGGGTGGCTACACCTTC.

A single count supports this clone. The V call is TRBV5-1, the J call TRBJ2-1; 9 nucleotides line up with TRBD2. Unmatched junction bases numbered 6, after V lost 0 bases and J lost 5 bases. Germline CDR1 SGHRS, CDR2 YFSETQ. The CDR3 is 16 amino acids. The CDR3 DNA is TGCGCCAGCAGCTTGGTTATGGTAGCGGGAGACAATGAGCAGTTCTTC. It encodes CASSLVMVAGDNEQFF. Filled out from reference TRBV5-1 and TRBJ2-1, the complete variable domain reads KAGVTQTPRYLIKTRGQQVTLSCSPISGHRSVSWYQQTPGQGLQFLFEYFSETQRNKGNFPGRFSGRQFSNSRSEMNVSTLELGDSALYLCASSLVMVAGDNEQFFGPGTRLTVL.

The CDR3 protein is CAWGRRTYNEQFF. As DNA, the CDR3 is TGTGCCTGGGGGAGGAGGACTTACAATGAGCAGTTCTTC. This chain connects TRBV30 to TRBJ2-1, with D possibly TRBD2 on 6 matching bases. Trimming cost V 5 bases and J 4 bases, with 12 bases left between them. The germline gives CDR1 GTSNPN, CDR2 SVGIG (reference sequence). The CDR3 runs to 13 residues.